The sequence of this T cell receptor (beta chain) was determined in a study of B cell selection in AIRE deficiency (dated by TCRdb to the late 2010s). Background for the entire study: Researchers compared the TCRbeta repertoires of sorted blood CD4+ conventional T cells and regulatory T cells from AIRE-deficient patients with the corresponding repertoires from healthy controls. The TCR-sequenced cohort comprised about five AIRE-deficient APECED patients and about five healthy control donors.

Conventional CD4 T cells were sorted as cells that were CD4+CD127+. The control samples were obtained from healthy donors who were not related to the patients. A FACSAria flow cytometer was used to sort the Tconv and Treg cells intended for TCRbeta sequencing. Sorted cells were collected into 5-ml round-bottom polystyrene tubes, and dry cell pellets were frozen at -80°C before sequencing. The immunoSEQ platform was used to sequence the TCRbeta chain. As for the authors' bioinformatics: Pooled conventional T cell repertoires yielded some 99,000 distinct in-frame TCRbeta sequences from patients and around 140,000 from healthy donors. Treg TCRbeta sequences found in two or more individuals were defined as public, and these public Treg TCRbeta sequences were then searched for in Tconv repertoires. Differences between groups were assessed by Mann-Whitney U tests with Bonferroni-Dunn correction in GraphPad Prism 7.03. Drawn from immuneACCESS, this table holds only the in-frame rearrangements with V and J called that TCRdb kept. Clones are partly lost; checked studies trace under half to an unresolved V gene and leave the rest unexplained. D and trimming were read from the DNA, whereas the V and J calls and clone size are those reported in that table. This sample lists roughly 25,000 clones; about 95% were detected once. The ten largest account for just under 0.25% of the sample.

Comments on this clone: Its antigen is still unknown. Base quality data are lacking; no much larger clone is found one base away.

Beyond this particular receptor, the publication reports: Among several thousand shared Treg TCRbeta sequences, 30% to 40% were found to be shared only among healthy donors and 8.5% to 10% only among patients, suggesting that Treg selection is less efficient in the absence of AIRE. Around 30% of Treg TCRbeta sequences shared among healthy donors appeared in patient Tconv cells, suggesting diversion of Treg-biased clones into the Tconv compartment. Shared Treg sequences had shorter CDR3s, reflecting a bias toward rearrangements with few non-templated nucleotide insertions. Only TCRbeta chains were sequenced, and roughly 40% of the Treg sequences shared among healthy donors were also detected in healthy Tconv cells, possibly owing to differing TCRalpha chains. In AIRE-deficient patients, Tconv and Treg cells had TCRBV gene usage, CDR3 length and TCR diversity comparable to those in healthy donors.

The CDR3 runs 17 residues from the cysteine to the phenylalanine. Only the CDR3 portion is preserved as DNA: 51 bases, with reading frame beginning at the first base. V is clipped by 3 bases and J by 2 bases, and the sequence between their germline boundaries is 20 bases long. The germline V gene sets CDR1 to MGHRA and CDR2 to YSYEKL. This TCR came from a human donor in good health. Sequenced input: CD4+CD127+ conventional T cells sorted from PBMCs. This chain is built from TRBV4-1 and TRBJ2-7; TRBD2 is possibly the D segment (6 matching bases). The CDR3 region reads CASSHRARGRDPYEQYF. The base sequence is TGCGCCAGCAGCCATCGGGCGCGGGGTAGGGATCCCTACGAGCAGTACTTC.